This T cell receptor beta chain was identified in a study of patients and donors after allogeneic stem cell transplantation. This clonotype was counted between two and nine times. MiXCR, run by TCRdb on the RT-PCR reads, gives a single entry per CDR3 protein. The sample lists some 90,000 distinct CDR3 sequences, roughly 50% seen once, with 60% to 75% in the top ten. The CDR3 is 16 amino acids. CDR1 is SNHLY and CDR2 is FYNNEI in the germline V gene. The V end lost 4 bases, the J end lost 0 bases, and 13 bases lay between the germline ends. This chain connects TRBV2 to TRBJ1-3; perhaps TRBD1 as D (5 bases). Sequencing was done on a sample of blood, either unsorted or a sorted T cell fraction (not recorded which). The source is a human donor who was either an allogeneic HSCT recipient or a stem cell or donor lymphocyte infusion donor (not recorded which). It is not recorded whose cells these are; they may come from a transplant donor. The CDR3 sequence: CASSGDGGYSGNTIYF. CDR3 nucleotides: TGTGCCAGCAGTGGGGACGGTGGGTACTCTGGAAACACCATATATTTT.